These T cell receptor beta chains were read from a single sample in a study of T-cell memory formation after mild COVID-19. TCRdb called the 5' RACE reads again in MiXCR, with one record for every CDR3 protein. The sample yields under 700,000 distinct CDR3 sequences, roughly 21% seen once. The sample comprised PBMCs or a T cell subset sorted from them (not recorded which). The source of these receptors is an adult woman who had mild COVID-19 (a few samples of this study predate the infection). Cell type and time point are not known. Each CDR3 is given with its conserved first and last residue. Each record gives: CDR3 protein, CDR3 DNA, V gene, J gene, D gene, clone size. The D gene is left open where the match is weak. Expanded clones are given a class, and other clones once, few, many or no size at all.

CDR3aa: CASATEGAQFGGYTF; CDR3nt: TGCGCCAGCGCGACGGAGGGGGCACAGTTCGGTGGCTACACCTTC; v_gene: TRBV5-1; j_gene: TRBJ1-2; d_gene: TRBD1; abundance: NA
CDR3aa: CASSSIEERALYNEQFF; CDR3nt: TGTGCCAGCAGCTCCATTGAGGAGCGGGCGCTCTACAATGAGCAGTTCTTC; v_gene: TRBV11-3; j_gene: TRBJ2-1; d_gene: NA; abundance: NA
CDR3aa: CSARDAGLSYGYTF; CDR3nt: TGCAGTGCTAGAGACGCCGGACTGAGCTATGGCTACACCTTC; v_gene: TRBV20-1; j_gene: TRBJ1-2; d_gene: NA; abundance: NA
CDR3aa: CASSVDADPSYEQYF; CDR3nt: TGTGCCAGCAGCGTAGACGCGGACCCCTCCTACGAGCAGTACTTC; v_gene: TRBV9; j_gene: TRBJ2-7; d_gene: NA; abundance: NA
CDR3aa: CASSLSRTYEQYF; CDR3nt: TGTGCCAGCAGCTTAAGCAGGACCTACGAGCAGTACTTC; v_gene: TRBV7-2; j_gene: TRBJ2-7; d_gene: NA; abundance: many
CDR3aa: CASSFPRSGVSYNEQFF; CDR3nt: TGTGCCAGCAGCTTTCCTCGGTCGGGGGTCTCCTACAATGAGCAGTTCTTC; v_gene: TRBV7-9; j_gene: TRBJ2-1; d_gene: NA; abundance: few
CDR3aa: CAWSVLGGFDGYTF; CDR3nt: TGTGCCTGGAGTGTACTGGGGGGGTTTGATGGCTACACCTTC; v_gene: TRBV30; j_gene: TRBJ1-2; d_gene: NA; abundance: NA
CDR3aa: CASSEVLAGGTDTQYF; CDR3nt: TGTGCCAGCAGTGAAGTACTAGCGGGGGGGACAGATACGCAGTATTTT; v_gene: TRBV6-1; j_gene: TRBJ2-3; d_gene: TRBD2; abundance: NA
CDR3aa: CASSPRHRQVYYGYTF; CDR3nt: TGTGCCAGCAGCCCCAGACATCGGCAGGTTTACTATGGCTACACCTTC; v_gene: TRBV27; j_gene: TRBJ1-2; d_gene: NA; abundance: few
CDR3aa: CASSQEGRGGGQPQHF; CDR3nt: TGCGCCAGCAGCCAAGAAGGGAGGGGGGGCGGTCAGCCCCAGCATTTT; v_gene: TRBV4-1; j_gene: TRBJ1-5; d_gene: NA; abundance: few
CDR3aa: CASSFRGLGTGELFF; CDR3nt: TGTGCCAGCAGCTTCCGGGGTCTTGGGACCGGGGAGCTGTTTTTT; v_gene: TRBV9; j_gene: TRBJ2-2; d_gene: NA; abundance: NA
CDR3aa: CASSQPGGSTDTQYF; CDR3nt: TGTGCCAGCAGCCAACCGGGAGGTAGCACAGATACGCAGTATTTT; v_gene: TRBV3-1; j_gene: TRBJ2-3; d_gene: TRBD2; abundance: few
CDR3aa: CSARVLRAGTLYEQYF; CDR3nt: TGCAGTGCTAGAGTGTTACGGGCAGGGACCCTCTACGAGCAGTACTTC; v_gene: TRBV20-1; j_gene: TRBJ2-7; d_gene: NA; abundance: NA
CDR3aa: CASSLAGAGTDTQYF; CDR3nt: TGTGCCAGCAGTTTGGCGGGGGCAGGAACAGATACGCAGTATTTT; v_gene: TRBV5-1; j_gene: TRBJ2-3; d_gene: NA; abundance: many
CDR3aa: CATSDSPKGWNQPQHF; CDR3nt: TGTGCCACCAGTGATTCCCCGAAGGGTTGGAATCAGCCCCAGCATTTT; v_gene: TRBV24-1; j_gene: TRBJ1-5; d_gene: NA; abundance: NA
CDR3aa: CASRGTGGFSNQPQHF; CDR3nt: TGTGCCAGCCGGGGGACCGGAGGCTTTAGCAATCAGCCCCAGCATTTT; v_gene: TRBV27; j_gene: TRBJ1-5; d_gene: NA; abundance: few